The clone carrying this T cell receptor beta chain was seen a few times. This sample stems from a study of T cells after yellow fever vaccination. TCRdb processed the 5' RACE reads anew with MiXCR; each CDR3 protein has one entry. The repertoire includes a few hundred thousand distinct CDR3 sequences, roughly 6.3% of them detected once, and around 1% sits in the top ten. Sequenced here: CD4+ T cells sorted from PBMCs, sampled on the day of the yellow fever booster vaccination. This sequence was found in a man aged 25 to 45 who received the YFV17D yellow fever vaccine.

DNA of the CDR3: TGCAGTGCTAGAGGAGTACAGGGAGACCAAGAGACCCAGTACTTC. Encoded protein: CSARGVQGDQETQYF. This chain links TRBV20-1 with TRBJ2-5, with D possibly TRBD1 on 6 matching bases. The V gene lost 1 base and the J gene lost 0 bases, with 12 bases spanning the gap. The CDR3 is made up of 15 amino acids. The germline V gene has CDR1 DFQATT and CDR2 SNEGSKA (reference sequence).